This T cell receptor (beta chain) was captured by sequencing in a study of blood T cells in healthy people across ages. In this sample, this clonotype turned up many times. Using a J-beta primer mix together with a sample-barcoded 5' primer, a second PCR was run for about 6 to 11 cycles. MiXCR, run by TCRdb on the 5' RACE reads, gives a single entry per CDR3 protein. The sample includes about 640,000 distinct CDR3 sequences, roughly three fifths of them seen just once. This CDR3 comprises 16 residues. Germline CDR1 reads LGHNA; CDR2 reads YSLEER. V was cut by 0 bases and J by 5 bases, with 15 bases left in between.

The specimen sequenced was blood. The chain carries TRBV4-3 and TRBJ2-3; the D call may be TRBD1 or TRBD2 (6 bases each). The sequence derives from a man between 60 and 75 years old in good health. In DNA form, the CDR3 reads TGCGCCAGCAGCCAAGATCTTTCGGGGGCCGGAGATACGCAGTATTTT. It yields the protein CASSQDLSGAGDTQYF.